This T cell receptor (beta chain) was profiled in a study of T cells after yellow fever vaccination. Study findings and constraints: Shared CD4/CD8 clonotypes were a small share, likely from convergent recombination. Boosting was followed by the reappearance of most primary-vaccination clones (less than 98% CD4, around 91% CD8). The study found a weaker secondary response that peaked faster, day 5 versus 15.

The CDR3 spans 15 residues. The V end lost 7 bases, the J end lost 3 bases, and 20 bases lay between the germline ends. CDR1 is DFQATT and CDR2 is SNEGSKA in the germline V gene (reference sequence). Making TCR cDNA involved 5'RACE template switching, which added UMIs and a universal primer site. MiXCR, applied by TCRdb to the 5' RACE reads, yields one record per CDR3 protein. The repertoire holds some 670,000 distinct CDR3 sequences, with roughly 12% as singletons. This clonotype was detected a few times. The antigen remains unidentified. This specimen was PBMCs, taken on the day of the yellow fever booster vaccination. The sequence was collected from a man aged 25 to 40 who received the YFV17D yellow fever vaccine. The chain is built from TRBV20-1 and TRBJ2-3; D may be TRBD1 or TRBD2 (5 bases each). The CDR3 is CSGGTGANPTDTQYF. CDR3 nucleotides: TGCAGTGGAGGTACCGGGGCAAACCCTACAGATACGCAGTATTTT.